This record covers a single T cell receptor (beta chain). This specimen belongs to a study of blood T cell repertoires in COVID-19. At the level of the study: Samples of COVID-19 (acute and convalescent) were obtained from the United States, Italy and Spain.

Sequenced by immunoSEQ multiplex PCR; TCRdb stores in-frame clones only, minus some. Among over 95,000 clones listed, roughly 79% were seen once. Sequences were obtained from peripheral blood. The receptor was isolated from a human donor in a cohort sampled during active COVID-19.

CDR3: CASSLRTGSGNTIYF. As DNA, the CDR3 is TGTGCCAGCAGTCTGCGGACAGGATCTGGAAACACCATATATTTT. The chain joins TRBV6-5 to TRBJ1-3; 7 positions agree with TRBD1. After removal of 5 bases from V and 1 base from J, the junction contained 5 bases not matched to a gene. The CDR3 consists of 15 residues. Germline loops: CDR1 MNHEY, CDR2 SVGAGI.